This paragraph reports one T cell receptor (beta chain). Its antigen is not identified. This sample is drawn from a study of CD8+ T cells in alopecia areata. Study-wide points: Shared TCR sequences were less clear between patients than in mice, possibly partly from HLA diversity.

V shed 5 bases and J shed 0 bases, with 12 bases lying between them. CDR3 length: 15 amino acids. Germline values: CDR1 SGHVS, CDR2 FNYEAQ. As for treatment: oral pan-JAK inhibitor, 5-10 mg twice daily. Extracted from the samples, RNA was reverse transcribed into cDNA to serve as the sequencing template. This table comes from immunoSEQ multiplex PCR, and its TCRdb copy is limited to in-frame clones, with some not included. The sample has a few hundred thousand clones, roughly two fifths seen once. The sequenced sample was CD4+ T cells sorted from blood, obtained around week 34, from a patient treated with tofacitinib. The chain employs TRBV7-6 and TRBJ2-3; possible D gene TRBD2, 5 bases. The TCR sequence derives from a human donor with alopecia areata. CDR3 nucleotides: TGTGCCAGCAGCGGGCCGGGATTAAGCACAGATACGCAGTATTTT. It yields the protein CASSGPGLSTDTQYF.